This T cell receptor (beta chain) was obtained from a study of early T cells in non-severe SARS-CoV-2 infection. Study details: Sequencing of unsorted whole blood was done on bulk RNA, leaving chains unpaired. Findings and limits, study-wide: Lookups in VDJdb leaned toward anti-spike CD8 responses and missed private and CD4 specificities.

As for this clonotype: The antigen remains undetermined.

This CDR3 comprises 12 residues. Trimming took 5 bases from V and 11 from J, leaving 13 bases between them. Germline V gene data show CDR1 as SNHLY and CDR2 as FYNNEI. Separate cDNA molecules each had unique molecular identifiers attached to them. TCRdb re-called the 5' RACE reads through MiXCR, storing one row per CDR3 protein. The table records about 64,000 distinct CDR3 sequences, around 11% of them present only once. The source material was whole blood, sampled at baseline. The TCR was taken from an adult who was a healthcare worker with PCR-confirmed SARS-CoV-2 infection or an uninfected control (not recorded which). The chain couples TRBV2 to TRBJ1-3; D may be TRBD1 (6 bases). The CDR3 region has the DNA TGTGCCAGCAGTTACACAGGGAGCGCCATATATTTT. This translates into CASSYTGSAIYF. The full variable domain, its missing parts supplied by reference TRBV2 and TRBJ1-3, is EPEVTQTPSHQVTQMGQEVILRCVPISNHLYFYWYRQILGQKVEFLVSFYNNEISEKSEIFDDQFSVERPDGSNFTLKIRSTKLEDSAMYFCASSYTGSAIYFGEGSWLTVV.